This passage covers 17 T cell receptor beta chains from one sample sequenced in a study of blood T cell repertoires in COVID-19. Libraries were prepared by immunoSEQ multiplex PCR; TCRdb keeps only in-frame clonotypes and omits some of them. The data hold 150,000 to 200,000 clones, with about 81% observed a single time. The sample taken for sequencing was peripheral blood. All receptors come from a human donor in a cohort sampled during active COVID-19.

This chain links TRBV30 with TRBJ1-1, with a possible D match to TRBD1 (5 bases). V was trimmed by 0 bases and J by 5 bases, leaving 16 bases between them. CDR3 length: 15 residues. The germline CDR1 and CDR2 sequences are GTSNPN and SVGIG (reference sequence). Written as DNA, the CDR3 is TGTGCCTGGAGTGTACGGCAGGGCTGGCGTACTGAAGCTTTCTTT. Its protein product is CAWSVRQGWRTEAFF.

The CDR3 loop reads CASSLGSWEFTDTQYF. Written as DNA, the CDR3 is TGTGCCAGCAGCTTGGGCTCTTGGGAGTTCACAGATACGCAGTATTTT. The V gene is TRBV5-8, the J gene TRBJ2-3; possibly TRBD2 for D (5 bases). Germline CDR1 and CDR2: SGHTS and YDEGEE. V lost 0 bases to trimming and J lost 2 bases, with 13 bases between them. The CDR3 runs to 16 residues.

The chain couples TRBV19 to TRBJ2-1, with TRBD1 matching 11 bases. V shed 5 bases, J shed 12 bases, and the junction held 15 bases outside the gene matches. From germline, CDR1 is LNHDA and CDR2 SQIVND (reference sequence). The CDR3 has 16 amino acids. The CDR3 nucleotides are TGTGCCAGTAGTCCAACGGACAGGGGGCAGGCCGAAGGGCAGTTCTTC. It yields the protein CASSPTDRGQAEGQFF.

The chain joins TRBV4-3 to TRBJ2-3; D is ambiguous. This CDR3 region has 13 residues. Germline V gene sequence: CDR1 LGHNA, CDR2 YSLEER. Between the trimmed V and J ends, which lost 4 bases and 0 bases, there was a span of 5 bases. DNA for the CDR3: TGCGCCAGCAGCCCCACTAGCACAGATACGCAGTATTTT. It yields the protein CASSPTSTDTQYF.

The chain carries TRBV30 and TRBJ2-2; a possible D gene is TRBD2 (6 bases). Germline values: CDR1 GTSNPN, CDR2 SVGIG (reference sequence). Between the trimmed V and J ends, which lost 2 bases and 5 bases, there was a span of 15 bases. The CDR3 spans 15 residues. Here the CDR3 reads CAWSPRGGWTGELFF. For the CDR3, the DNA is TGTGCCTGGAGTCCGAGGGGAGGATGGACCGGGGAGCTGTTTTTT.

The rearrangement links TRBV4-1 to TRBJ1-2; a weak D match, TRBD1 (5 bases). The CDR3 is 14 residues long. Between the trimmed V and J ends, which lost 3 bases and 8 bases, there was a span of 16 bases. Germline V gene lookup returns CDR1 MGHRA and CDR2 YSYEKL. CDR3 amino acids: CASSQDDSLVGYTF. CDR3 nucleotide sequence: TGCGCCAGCAGCCAGGACGACAGTCTGGTAGGCTACACCTTC.

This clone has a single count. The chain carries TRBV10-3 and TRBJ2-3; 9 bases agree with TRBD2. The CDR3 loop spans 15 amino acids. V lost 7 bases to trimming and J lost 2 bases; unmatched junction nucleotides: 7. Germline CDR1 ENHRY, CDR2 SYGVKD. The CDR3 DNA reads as TGTGCCATCACCCAACTAGCGGGCCCCACAGATACGCAGTATTTT. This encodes CAITQLAGPTDTQYF.

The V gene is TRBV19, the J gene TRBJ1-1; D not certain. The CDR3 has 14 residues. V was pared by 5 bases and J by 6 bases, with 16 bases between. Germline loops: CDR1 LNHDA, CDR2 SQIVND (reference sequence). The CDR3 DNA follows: TGTGCCAGTAGTTCCTCCGGACGGCGGGCTGAAGCTTTCTTT. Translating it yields CASSSSGRRAEAFF.

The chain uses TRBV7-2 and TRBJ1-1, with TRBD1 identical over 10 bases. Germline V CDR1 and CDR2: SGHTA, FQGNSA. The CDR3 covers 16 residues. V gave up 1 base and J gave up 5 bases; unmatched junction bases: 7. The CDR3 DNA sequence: TGTGCCAGCAGCTTAGGGGACAGGGGAGGGAGGACTGAAGCTTTCTTT. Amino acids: CASSLGDRGGRTEAFF.

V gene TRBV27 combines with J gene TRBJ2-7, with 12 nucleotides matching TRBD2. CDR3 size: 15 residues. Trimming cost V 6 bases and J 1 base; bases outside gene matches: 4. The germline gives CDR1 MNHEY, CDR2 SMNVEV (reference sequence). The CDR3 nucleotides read TGTGCCAGCAGCGAGACTAGCGGGGGATCCTACGAGCAGTACTTC. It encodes CASSETSGGSYEQYF.

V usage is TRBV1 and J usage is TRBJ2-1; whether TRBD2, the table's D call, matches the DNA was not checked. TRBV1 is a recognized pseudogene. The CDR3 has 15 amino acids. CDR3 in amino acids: CTSSQLLSSYNEQFF. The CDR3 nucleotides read TGCACCAGCAGCCAGCTTTTGAGCTCCTACAATGAGCAGTTCTTC.

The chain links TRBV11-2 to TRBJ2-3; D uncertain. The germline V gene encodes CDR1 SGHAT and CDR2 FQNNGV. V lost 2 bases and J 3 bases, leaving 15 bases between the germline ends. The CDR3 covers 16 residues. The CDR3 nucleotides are TGTGCCAGCAGCTTATTCTCGCAGCGAATTACAGATACGCAGTATTTT. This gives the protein CASSLFSQRITDTQYF.

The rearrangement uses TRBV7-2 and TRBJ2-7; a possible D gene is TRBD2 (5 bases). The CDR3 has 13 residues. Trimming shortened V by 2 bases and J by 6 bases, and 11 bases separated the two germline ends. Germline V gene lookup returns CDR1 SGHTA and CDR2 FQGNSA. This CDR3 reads CASSLYREGEQYF. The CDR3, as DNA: TGTGCCAGCAGCTTATACCGGGAAGGCGAGCAGTACTTC.

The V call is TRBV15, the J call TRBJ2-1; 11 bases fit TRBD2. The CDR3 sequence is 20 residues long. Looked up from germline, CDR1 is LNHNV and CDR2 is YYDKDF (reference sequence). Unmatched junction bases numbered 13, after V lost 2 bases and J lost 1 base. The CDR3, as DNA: TGTGCCACCAGCAGAAGTAAGGCTAGCGGGAGGCTACGTTCCTACAATGAGCAGTTCTTC. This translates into CATSRSKASGRLRSYNEQFF.

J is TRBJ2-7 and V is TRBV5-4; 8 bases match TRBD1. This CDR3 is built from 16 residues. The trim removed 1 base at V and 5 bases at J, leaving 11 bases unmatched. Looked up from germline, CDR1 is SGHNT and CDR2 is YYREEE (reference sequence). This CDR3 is CASSLRLIGQGHEQYF. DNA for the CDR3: TGTGCCAGCAGCTTGAGGCTTATAGGACAGGGCCACGAGCAGTACTTC.

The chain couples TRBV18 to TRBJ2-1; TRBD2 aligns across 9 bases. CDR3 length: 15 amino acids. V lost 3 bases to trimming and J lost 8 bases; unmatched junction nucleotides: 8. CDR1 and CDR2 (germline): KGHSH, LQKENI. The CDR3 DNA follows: TGTGCCAGCTCACCCCCGGGCGGGAGGGTCGATGAGCAGTTCTTC. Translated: CASSPPGGRVDEQFF.

DNA of the CDR3: TGTGCCAGCAGTAATTCGGGGAACACTGAAGCTTTCTTT. Residues: CASSNSGNTEAFF. The rearrangement uses TRBV12-3 or TRBV12-4 and TRBJ1-1, with unresolved D. There are 13 residues in the CDR3. The ends were cut back, 5 bases at V and 1 base at J, with 8 bases in the middle.